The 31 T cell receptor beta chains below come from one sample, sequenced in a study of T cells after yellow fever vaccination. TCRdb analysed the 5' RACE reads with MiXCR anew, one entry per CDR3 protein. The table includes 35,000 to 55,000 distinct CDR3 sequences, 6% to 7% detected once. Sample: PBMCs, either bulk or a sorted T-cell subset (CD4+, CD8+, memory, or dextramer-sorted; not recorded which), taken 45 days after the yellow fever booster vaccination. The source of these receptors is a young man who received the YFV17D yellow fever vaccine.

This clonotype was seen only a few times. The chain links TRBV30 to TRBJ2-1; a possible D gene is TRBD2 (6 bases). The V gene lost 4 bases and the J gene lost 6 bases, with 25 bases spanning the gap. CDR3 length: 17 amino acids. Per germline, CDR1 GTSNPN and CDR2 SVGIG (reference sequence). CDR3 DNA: TGTGCCTGGACCCCAGGTCGTTATAGCGGCGGCGGCAATGAGCAGTTCTTC. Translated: CAWTPGRYSGGGNEQFF.

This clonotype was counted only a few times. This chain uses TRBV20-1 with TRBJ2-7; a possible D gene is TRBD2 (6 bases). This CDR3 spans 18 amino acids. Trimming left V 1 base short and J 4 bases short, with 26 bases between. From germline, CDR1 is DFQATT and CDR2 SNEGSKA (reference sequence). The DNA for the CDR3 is TGCAGTGCTAGAGGCTATCCTTACTCCGGGACTGACACTTACGAGCAGTACTTC. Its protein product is CSARGYPYSGTDTYEQYF.

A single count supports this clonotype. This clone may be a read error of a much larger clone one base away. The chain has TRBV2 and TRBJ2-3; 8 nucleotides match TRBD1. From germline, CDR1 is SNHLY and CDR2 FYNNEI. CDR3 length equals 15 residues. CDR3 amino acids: CANSDSSLQGEGQYF. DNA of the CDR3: TGTGCCAACAGTGACTCCTCCCTACAGGGGGAAGGGCAGTATTTT.

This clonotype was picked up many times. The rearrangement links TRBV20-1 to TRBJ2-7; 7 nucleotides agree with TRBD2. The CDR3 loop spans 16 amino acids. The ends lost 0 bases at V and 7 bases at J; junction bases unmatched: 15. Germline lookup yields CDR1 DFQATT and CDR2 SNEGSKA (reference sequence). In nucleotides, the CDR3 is TGCAGTGCTAGAGATGTACGCGGGACTGAGGGAGGGGAGCAGTACTTC. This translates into CSARDVRGTEGGEQYF.

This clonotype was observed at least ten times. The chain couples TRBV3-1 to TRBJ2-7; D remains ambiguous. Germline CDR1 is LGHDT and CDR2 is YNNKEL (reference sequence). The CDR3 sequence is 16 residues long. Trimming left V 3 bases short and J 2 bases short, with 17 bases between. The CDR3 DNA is TGTGCCAGCAGCCATACCCTAGACACTAATCCCTACGAGCAGTACTTC. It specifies CASSHTLDTNPYEQYF.

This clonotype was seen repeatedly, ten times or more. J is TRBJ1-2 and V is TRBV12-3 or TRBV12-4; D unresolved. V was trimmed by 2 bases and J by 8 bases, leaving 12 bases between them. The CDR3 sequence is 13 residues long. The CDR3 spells CASSLIRGSGYTF. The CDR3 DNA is TGTGCCAGCAGTTTAATCAGAGGGAGCGGCTACACCTTC.

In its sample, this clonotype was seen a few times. In DNA, the CDR3 is TGCGCCAGCAGCCAACAGACGGGAGGCACCGGGGAGCTGTTTTTT. This codes for CASSQQTGGTGELFF. This chain joins TRBV4-1 and TRBJ2-2, with TRBD2 matching over 7 bases. The V gene's germline CDR1 is MGHRA and CDR2 YSYEKL. CDR3 length: 15 amino acids. The J segment lost 4 bases and the V segment lost 2 bases, leaving 4 bases of the junction unmatched.

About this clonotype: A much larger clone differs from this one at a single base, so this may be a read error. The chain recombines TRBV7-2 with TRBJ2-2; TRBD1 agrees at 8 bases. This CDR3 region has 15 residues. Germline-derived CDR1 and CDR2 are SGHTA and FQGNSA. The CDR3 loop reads CVSSFGTGNTGELFF. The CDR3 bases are TGTGTCAGCAGCTTCGGGACAGGGAACACCGGGGAGCTGTTTTTT.

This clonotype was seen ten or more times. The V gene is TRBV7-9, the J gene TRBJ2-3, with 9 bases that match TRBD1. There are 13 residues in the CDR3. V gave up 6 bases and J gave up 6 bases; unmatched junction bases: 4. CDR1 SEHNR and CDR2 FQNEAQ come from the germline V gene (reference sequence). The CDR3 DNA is TGTGCCAGCAGACAGGGGGCTTTCGATACGCAGTATTTT. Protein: CASRQGAFDTQYF.

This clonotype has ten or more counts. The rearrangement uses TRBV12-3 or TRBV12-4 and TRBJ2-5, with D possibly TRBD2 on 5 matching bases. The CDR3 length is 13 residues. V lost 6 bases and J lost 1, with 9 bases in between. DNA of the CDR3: TGTGCCAGCAGCCCCGCGGGCCAAGAGACCCAGTACTTC. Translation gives CASSPAGQETQYF.

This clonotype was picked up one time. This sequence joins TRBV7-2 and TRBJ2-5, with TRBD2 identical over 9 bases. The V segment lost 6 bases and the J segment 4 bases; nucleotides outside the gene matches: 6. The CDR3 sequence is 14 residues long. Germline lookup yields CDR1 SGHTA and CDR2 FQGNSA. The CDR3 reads CASRVTSGPETQYF. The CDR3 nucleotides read TGTGCCAGCAGAGTGACTAGCGGACCAGAGACCCAGTACTTC.

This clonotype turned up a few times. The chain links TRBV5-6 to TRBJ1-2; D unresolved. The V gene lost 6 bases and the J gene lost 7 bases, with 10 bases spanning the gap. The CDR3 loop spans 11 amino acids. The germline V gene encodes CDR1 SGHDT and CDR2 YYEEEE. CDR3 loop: CASKGISGYTF. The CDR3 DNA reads TGTGCCAGCAAAGGGATTAGTGGCTACACCTTC.

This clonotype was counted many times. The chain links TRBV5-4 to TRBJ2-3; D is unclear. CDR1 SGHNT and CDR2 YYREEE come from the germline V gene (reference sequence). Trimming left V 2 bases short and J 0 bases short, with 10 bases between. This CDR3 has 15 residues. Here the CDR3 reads CASSFDTKSTDTQYF. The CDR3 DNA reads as TGTGCCAGCAGCTTCGACACAAAGAGCACAGATACGCAGTATTTT.

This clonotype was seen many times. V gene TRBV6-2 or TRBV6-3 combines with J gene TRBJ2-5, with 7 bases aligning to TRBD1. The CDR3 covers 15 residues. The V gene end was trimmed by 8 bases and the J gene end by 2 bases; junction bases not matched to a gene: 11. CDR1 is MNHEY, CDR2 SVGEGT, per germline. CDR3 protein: CASRRTGLEQETQYF. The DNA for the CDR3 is TGTGCCAGCCGGCGGACAGGCTTAGAGCAAGAGACCCAGTACTTC.

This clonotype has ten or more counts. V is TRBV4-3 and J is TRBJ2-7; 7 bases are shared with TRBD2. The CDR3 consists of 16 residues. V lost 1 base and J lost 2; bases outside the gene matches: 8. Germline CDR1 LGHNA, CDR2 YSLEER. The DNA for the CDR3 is TGCGCCAGCAGCCAAGTAGCAGCGGGAAGCGCCTACGAGCAGTACTTC. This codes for CASSQVAAGSAYEQYF.

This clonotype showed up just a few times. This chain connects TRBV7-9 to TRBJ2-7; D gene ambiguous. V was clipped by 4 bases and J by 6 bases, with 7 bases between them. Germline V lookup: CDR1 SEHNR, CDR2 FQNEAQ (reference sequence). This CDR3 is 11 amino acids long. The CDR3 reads CASSSLAEQYF. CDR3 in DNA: TGTGCCAGCAGCTCCCTGGCCGAGCAGTACTTC.

The CDR3 spells CASSFRATNEQYF. The CDR3 bases are TGTGCCAGCAGCTTTCGGGCGACGAACGAGCAGTACTTC. V gene TRBV5-4 combines with J gene TRBJ2-7; D gene uncertain. The V end lost 2 bases, the J end lost 5 bases, and 11 bases lay between the germline ends. CDR1 and CDR2 from the germline V gene are SGHNT and YYREEE (reference sequence). The CDR3 consists of 13 residues.

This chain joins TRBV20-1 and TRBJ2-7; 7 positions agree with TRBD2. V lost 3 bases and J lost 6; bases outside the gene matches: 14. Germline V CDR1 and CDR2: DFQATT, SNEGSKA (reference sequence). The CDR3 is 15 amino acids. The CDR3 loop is CSARRDQAGVGEQYF. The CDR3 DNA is TGCAGTGCTAGGCGGGACCAGGCGGGAGTTGGCGAGCAGTACTTC.

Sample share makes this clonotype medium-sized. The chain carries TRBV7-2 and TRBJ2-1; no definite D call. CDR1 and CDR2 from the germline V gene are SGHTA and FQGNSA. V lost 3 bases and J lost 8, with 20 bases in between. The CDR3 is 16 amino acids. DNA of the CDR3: TGTGCCAGCAGCTTCGGTTATTCCCGAGGTGGTTATGAGCAGTTCTTC. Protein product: CASSFGYSRGGYEQFF.

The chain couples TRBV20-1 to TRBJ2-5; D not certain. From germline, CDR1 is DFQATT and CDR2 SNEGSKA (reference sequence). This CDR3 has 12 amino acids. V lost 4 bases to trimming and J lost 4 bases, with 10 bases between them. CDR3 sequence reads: CSATASSETQYF. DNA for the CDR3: TGCAGTGCTACAGCTTCTTCAGAGACCCAGTACTTC.

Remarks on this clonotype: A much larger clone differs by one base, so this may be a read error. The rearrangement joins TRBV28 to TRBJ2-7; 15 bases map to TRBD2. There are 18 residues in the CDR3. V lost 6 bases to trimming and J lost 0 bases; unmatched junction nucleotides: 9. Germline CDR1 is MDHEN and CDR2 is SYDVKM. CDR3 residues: CASSPWTSGRAYSYEQYF. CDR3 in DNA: TGTGCCAGCAGCCCATGGACTAGCGGGAGGGCCTACTCCTACGAGCAGTACTTC.

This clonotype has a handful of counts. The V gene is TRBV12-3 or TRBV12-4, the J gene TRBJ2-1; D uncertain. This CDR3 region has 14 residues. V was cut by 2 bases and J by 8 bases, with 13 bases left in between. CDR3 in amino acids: CASSLLGIGDEQFF. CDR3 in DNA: TGTGCCAGCAGTTTATTGGGAATTGGAGATGAGCAGTTCTTC.

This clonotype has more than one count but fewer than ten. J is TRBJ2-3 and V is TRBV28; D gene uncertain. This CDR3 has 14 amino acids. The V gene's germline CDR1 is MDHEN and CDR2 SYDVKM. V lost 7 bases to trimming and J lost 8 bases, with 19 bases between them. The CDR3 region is CASTNTPKWVTQYF. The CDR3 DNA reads TGTGCCAGCACCAACACGCCAAAATGGGTTACGCAGTATTTT.

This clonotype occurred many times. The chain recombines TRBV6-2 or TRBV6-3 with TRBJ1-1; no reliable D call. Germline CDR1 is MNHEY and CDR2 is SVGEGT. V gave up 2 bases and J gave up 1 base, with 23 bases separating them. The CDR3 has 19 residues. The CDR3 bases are TGTGCCAGCAGTTACGACGTTGTGAGGGCCCCAACGGGGAACACTGAAGCTTTCTTT. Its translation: CASSYDVVRAPTGNTEAFF.

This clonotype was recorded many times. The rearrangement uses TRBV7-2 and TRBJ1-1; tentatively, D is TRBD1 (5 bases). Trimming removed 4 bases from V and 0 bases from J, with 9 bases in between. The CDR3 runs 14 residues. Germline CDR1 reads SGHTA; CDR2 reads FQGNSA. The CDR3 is CASSSGRMNTEAFF. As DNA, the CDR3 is TGTGCCAGCAGCTCGGGACGGATGAACACTGAAGCTTTCTTT. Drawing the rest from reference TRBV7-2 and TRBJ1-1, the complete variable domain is GAGVSQSPSNKVTEKGKDVELRCDPISGHTALYWYRQSLGQGLEFLIYFQGNSAPDKSGLPSDRFSAERTGGSVSTLTIQRTQQEDSAVYLCASSSGRMNTEAFFGQGTRLTVV.

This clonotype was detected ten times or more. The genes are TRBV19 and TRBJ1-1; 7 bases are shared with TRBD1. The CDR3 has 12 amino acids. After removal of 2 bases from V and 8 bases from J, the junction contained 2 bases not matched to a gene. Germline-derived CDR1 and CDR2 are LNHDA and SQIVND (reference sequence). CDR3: CASSIRGGEAFF. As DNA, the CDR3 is TGTGCCAGTAGTATACGAGGGGGCGAAGCTTTCTTT.

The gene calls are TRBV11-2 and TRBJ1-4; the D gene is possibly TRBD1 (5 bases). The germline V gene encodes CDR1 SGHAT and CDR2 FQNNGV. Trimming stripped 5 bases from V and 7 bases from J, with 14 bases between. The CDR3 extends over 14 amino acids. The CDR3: CASSRNRGGEKLFF. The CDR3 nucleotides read TGTGCCAGCAGCCGAAATAGGGGAGGTGAAAAACTGTTTTTT.

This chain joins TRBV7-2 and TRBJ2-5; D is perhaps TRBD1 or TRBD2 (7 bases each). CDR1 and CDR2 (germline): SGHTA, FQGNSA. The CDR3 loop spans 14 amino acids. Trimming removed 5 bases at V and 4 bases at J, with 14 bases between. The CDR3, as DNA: TGTGCCAGCAGCGTCCAGGGGGGGCGAGAGACCCAGTACTTC. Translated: CASSVQGGRETQYF.

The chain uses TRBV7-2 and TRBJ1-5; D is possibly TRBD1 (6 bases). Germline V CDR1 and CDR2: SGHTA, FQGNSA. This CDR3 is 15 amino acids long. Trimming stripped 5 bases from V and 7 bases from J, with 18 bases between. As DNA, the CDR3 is TGTGCCAGCAGCGCTAGCAGGGGCGGGAGCCAGCCCCAGCATTTT. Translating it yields CASSASRGGSQPQHF. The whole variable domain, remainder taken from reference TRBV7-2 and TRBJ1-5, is GAGVSQSPSNKVTEKGKDVELRCDPISGHTALYWYRQSLGQGLEFLIYFQGNSAPDKSGLPSDRFSAERTGGSVSTLTIQRTQQEDSAVYLCASSASRGGSQPQHFGDGTRLSIL.

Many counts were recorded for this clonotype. The CDR3 region has the DNA TGTGCCAGTAGTATATCACCGCTCTCTGGAAACACCATATATTTT. This sequence encodes CASSISPLSGNTIYF. This rearrangement joins TRBV19 to TRBJ1-3; no reliable D call. Per the germline V gene, CDR1 is LNHDA and CDR2 is SQIVND (reference sequence). This CDR3 has 15 residues. V shed 2 bases and J shed 0 bases, with 8 bases lying between them.

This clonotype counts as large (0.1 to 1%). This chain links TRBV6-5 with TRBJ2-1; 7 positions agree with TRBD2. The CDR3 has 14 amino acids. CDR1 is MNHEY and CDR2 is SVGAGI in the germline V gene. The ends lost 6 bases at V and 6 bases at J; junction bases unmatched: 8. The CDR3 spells CASRTLARPNEQFF. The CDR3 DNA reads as TGTGCCAGCAGAACACTAGCGCGGCCCAATGAGCAGTTCTTC.